The 25 T cell receptor beta chains below were found in one sample sequenced in a study of intratumoral heterogeneity in liver cancer. Measured with immunoSEQ multiplex PCR; TCRdb has only the in-frame clones, and not every one. The sample holds 3,500 to 4,500 clones, about half seen once. Each tumour sample represents a distinct, spatially separated region of the hepatocellular carcinoma nodule. Sequences were derived from tumor tissue, sampled before any cancer treatment. These receptors all come from a man in his 70s with hepatocellular carcinoma.

V usage is TRBV6-5 and J usage is TRBJ1-5; the D gene is possibly TRBD1 (5 bases). The CDR3 runs 14 residues. V lost 3 bases to trimming and J lost 6 bases, with 12 bases between them. Germline V gene data show CDR1 as MNHEY and CDR2 as SVGAGI. The CDR3 nucleotides read TGTGCCAGCAGTTATAGTGGAGGGGCTCAGCCCCAGCATTTT. This codes for CASSYSGGAQPQHF.

This clone is labeled as medium-sized. The rearrangement joins TRBV5-1 to TRBJ2-2, with 7 bases matching TRBD1. Germline CDR1 is SGHRS and CDR2 is YFSETQ. After removal of 4 bases from V and 5 bases from J, the junction contained 2 bases not matched to a gene. The CDR3 totals 13 residues. The CDR3 region has the DNA TGCGCCAGCAGCGCGACAGGGACCGGGGAGCTGTTTTTT. It is translated as CASSATGTGELFF.

The table lists this clone with a few counts. Other DNA sequences within the sample encode an identical CDR3. V is TRBV9 and J is TRBJ2-3; tentatively, D is TRBD1 (6 bases). Trimming left V 3 bases short and J 6 bases short, with 14 bases between. The CDR3 covers 14 residues. Germline CDR1 reads SGDLS; CDR2 reads YYNGEE. CDR3 sequence (DNA): TGTGCCAGCAGCGCCCGGAACCAGGGGGATACGCAGTATTTT. Encoded protein: CASSARNQGDTQYF.

This clone ranks as medium-sized. The chain links TRBV25-1 to TRBJ2-5, with D tentatively TRBD1 (6 bases). The ends were cut back, 7 bases at V and 5 bases at J, with 11 bases in the middle. Germline CDR1 is MGHDK and CDR2 is SYGVNS. The CDR3 spans 12 residues. In DNA form, the CDR3 reads TGTGCCAGCACCCAGGGGTGGGAGACCCAGTACTTC. This gives the protein CASTQGWETQYF.

This clone occurred a few times. This rearrangement joins TRBV5-5 to TRBJ1-1; 10 nucleotides align to TRBD1. This CDR3 is built from 19 residues. Per germline, CDR1 SGHKS and CDR2 YYEKEE (reference sequence). J gave up 0 bases and V 2 bases, and 13 bases lay outside the gene matches. This chain's CDR3 is CASSLGTGASRTLNTEAFF. In nucleotides, the CDR3 is TGTGCCAGCAGCTTAGGGACAGGGGCGTCAAGGACTCTGAACACTGAAGCTTTCTTT. Full variable domain (remainder filled in from reference TRBV5-5 and TRBJ1-1): DAGVTQSPTHLIKTRGQQVTLRCSPISGHKSVSWYQQVLGQGPQFIFQYYEKEERGRGNFPDRFSARQFPNYSSELNVNALLLGDSALYLCASSLGTGASRTLNTEAFFGQGTRLTVV.

The chain combines TRBV18 with TRBJ2-3; 9 nucleotides agree with TRBD2. Germline V gives CDR1 KGHSH, CDR2 LQKENI. The CDR3 runs 20 residues. The V and J ends lost 2 bases and 0 bases, in that order; junction bases with no gene match: 15. The CDR3 DNA sequence: TGTGCCAGCTCACCATTAAGCGGGGGGACAAACCCAACTAGCACAGATACGCAGTATTTT. As protein: CASSPLSGGTNPTSTDTQYF.

The chain is built from TRBV19 and TRBJ2-1, with a tentative D call TRBD1 (6 bases). This CDR3 spans 14 amino acids. Germline V CDR1 and CDR2: LNHDA, SQIVND (reference sequence). The V end lost 6 bases, the J end lost 0 bases, and 9 bases lay between the germline ends. Here the CDR3 reads CASREDSSYNEQFF. CDR3 DNA sequence: TGTGCCAGTAGGGAGGACAGCTCCTACAATGAGCAGTTCTTC.

To note about this clone: A much larger clone lies a single base off, so this may be a read error. The chain carries TRBV18 and TRBJ2-5; D remains unclear. The CDR3 totals 12 residues. The germline V gene has CDR1 KGHSH and CDR2 LQKENI. In nucleotides, the CDR3 is TGTGCCAGCTCACGGGCCCAAGAGGCCCAGTACTTC. Translating gives CASSRAQEAQYF.

This chain joins TRBV5-1 and TRBJ1-6, with 7 bases identical to TRBD1. Germline V CDR1 and CDR2: SGHRS, YFSETQ. V was clipped by 2 bases and J by 5 bases; unmatched bases: 4. The CDR3 is 15 amino acids. CDR3 sequence (DNA): TGCGCCAGCAGCTTACGACAGGGTAATAATTCACCCCTCCACTTT. Amino acids: CASSLRQGNNSPLHF.

The rearrangement joins TRBV6-5 to TRBJ1-2; 7 bases map to TRBD1. J lost 6 bases, V lost 5 bases, and 6 bases had no gene match. CDR3 length: 13 amino acids. Germline assignment: CDR1 MNHEY and CDR2 SVGAGI. The CDR3 DNA follows: TGTGCCAGCAGTCGCTGGACAGGAAATGGCTACACCTTC. Translation: CASSRWTGNGYTF.

The chain uses TRBV7-9 and TRBJ2-7; D not certain. Trimming took off 4 bases at V and 3 bases at J, with 7 bases between the two ends. The CDR3 consists of 12 residues. Germline V lookup: CDR1 SEHNR, CDR2 FQNEAQ (reference sequence). The CDR3 spells CASSSRGYEQYF. CDR3 bases: TGTGCCAGCAGCTCAAGAGGCTACGAGCAGTACTTC.

Worth noting for this clone: The same CDR3 also results from other DNA sequences found in this sample. The rearrangement joins TRBV4-2 to TRBJ2-1, with D perhaps TRBD1 or TRBD2 (6 bases each). Germline assignment: CDR1 LGHNA and CDR2 YNFKEQ. The CDR3 length is 14 residues. Trimming took off 1 base at V and 9 bases at J, with 13 bases between the two ends. The CDR3 here is CASSQGGAGSEQFF. For the CDR3, the DNA is TGTGCCAGCAGCCAAGGGGGGGCCGGAAGTGAGCAGTTCTTC.

By sample fraction, this clone is medium-sized. This rearrangement joins TRBV10-3 to TRBJ2-2; TRBD1 matches 8 bases. The ends lost 10 bases at V and 2 bases at J; junction bases unmatched: 6. Germline loops: CDR1 ENHRY, CDR2 SYGVKD. CDR3 size: 14 residues. The CDR3 loop is CATTDRENTGELFF. CDR3 in DNA: TGTGCCACCACGGACAGGGAAAACACCGGGGAGCTGTTTTTT.

This chain uses TRBV10-3 with TRBJ2-7, with D unclear. This CDR3 has 14 residues. The V gene's germline CDR1 is ENHRY and CDR2 SYGVKD. Trimming removed 1 base at V and 6 bases at J, with 13 bases between. CDR3 sequence (DNA): TGTGCCATCAGTGAGTGGGAAGGGCTGGGCGAGCAGTACGTC. It specifies CAISEWEGLGEQYV.

Only a few counts were recorded for this clone. The chain is built from TRBV7-9 and TRBJ2-7, with TRBD1 identical over 10 bases. This CDR3 comprises 15 residues. CDR1 is SEHNR, CDR2 FQNEAQ, per germline (reference sequence). J was trimmed by 4 bases and V by 3 bases; bases with no gene match: 6. DNA for the CDR3: TGTGCCAGCAGCTTGACAGGGGGCGGTATGTACGAGCAGTACTTC. This translates into CASSLTGGGMYEQYF.

The chain couples TRBV25-1 to TRBJ2-1; maybe TRBD1 (6 bases). The ends were cut back, 8 bases at V and 0 bases at J, with 17 bases in the middle. The CDR3 covers 16 residues. Looked up from germline, CDR1 is MGHDK and CDR2 is SYGVNS. In nucleotides, the CDR3 is TGTGCCAGCCGCTCGGACAGCCTAAGCTCCTACAATGAGCAGTTCTTC. It translates to CASRSDSLSSYNEQFF.

This clone is medium-sized (0.01 to 0.1%) by share. This chain joins TRBV5-1 and TRBJ1-1; the D gene is possibly TRBD1 (5 bases). The CDR3 loop spans 15 amino acids. Germline CDR1 reads SGHRS; CDR2 reads YFSETQ. V was clipped by 2 bases and J by 3 bases, with 14 bases between them. CDR3 protein: CASSFSRVGDTEAFF. The CDR3 bases are TGCGCCAGCAGCTTTTCCAGGGTTGGAGACACTGAAGCTTTCTTT.

The rearrangement links TRBV6-1 to TRBJ1-1, with a possible D match to TRBD1 (5 bases). CDR1 and CDR2 from the germline V gene are MNHNS and SASEGT. The CDR3 has 15 residues. The ends were cut back, 1 base at V and 0 bases at J, with 9 bases in the middle. In DNA, the CDR3 is TGTGCCAGCAGTGAAGGACAGCTACTGAACACTGAAGCTTTCTTT. It codes for CASSEGQLLNTEAFF.

By frequency in the sample, this clone is hyperexpanded. The chain combines TRBV19 with TRBJ2-3, with TRBD2 matching 8 bases. J was trimmed by 6 bases and V by 1 base; bases with no gene match: 6. From germline, CDR1 is LNHDA and CDR2 SQIVND (reference sequence). This CDR3 comprises 15 residues. As DNA, the CDR3 is TGTGCCAGTAGTATAGGAAGCGGGGGAATTGATACGCAGTATTTT. It specifies CASSIGSGGIDTQYF. Full variable domain (rest looked up from reference TRBV19 and TRBJ2-3): DGGITQSPKYLFRKEGQNVTLSCEQNLNHDAMYWYRQDPGQGLRLIYYSQIVNDFQKGDIAEGYSVSREKKESFPLTVTSAQKNPTAFYLCASSIGSGGIDTQYFGPGTRLTVL.

By its share, this clone is medium-sized. This chain links TRBV9 with TRBJ1-3; TRBD1 matches at 10 bases. The CDR3 covers 15 residues. V dropped 4 bases and J dropped 4; count of bases not matched to a gene: 5. Germline V gene data show CDR1 as SGDLS and CDR2 as YYNGEE. The DNA of the CDR3 is TGTGCCAGCAGCACGGGGACAGGGGAGGGAAACACCATATATTTT. Translated: CASSTGTGEGNTIYF. Full variable domain (missing parts from reference TRBV9 and TRBJ1-3): DSGVTQTPKHLITATGQRVTLRCSPRSGDLSVYWYQQSLDQGLQFLIQYYNGEERAKGNILERFSAQQFPDLHSELNLSSLELGDSALYFCASSTGTGEGNTIYFGEGSWLTVV.

The genes are TRBV11-2 and TRBJ1-5; 8 bases are a match to TRBD1. CDR1 SGHAT and CDR2 FQNNGV come from the germline V gene. V shed 4 bases, J shed 7 bases, and the junction held 18 bases outside the gene matches. CDR3 length: 18 residues. The CDR3 sequence is CASSCRDRLGVEWQPQHF. The CDR3 DNA is TGTGCCAGCAGCTGCCGGGACAGGCTCGGAGTGGAGTGGCAGCCCCAGCATTTT.

The CDR3 spells CASSLGGSANEKLFF. The CDR3 coding sequence is TGCGCCAGCAGCTTGGGCGGGTCGGCGAATGAAAAACTGTTTTTT. The chain recombines TRBV5-1 with TRBJ1-4, with D unclear. V was pared by 0 bases and J by 5 bases, with 11 bases between. The germline V gene encodes CDR1 SGHRS and CDR2 YFSETQ. The CDR3 consists of 15 residues.

This clone was counted only a few times. The genes are TRBV6-1 and TRBJ2-3; D unresolved. Trimming cost V 2 bases and J 4 bases, with 10 bases left between them. From germline, CDR1 is MNHNS and CDR2 SASEGT. This CDR3 contains 14 residues. The CDR3 nucleotides are TGTGCCAGCAGTGAATTCGGCCAGCCAGATACGCAGTATTTT. Protein sequence: CASSEFGQPDTQYF.

The rearrangement uses TRBV5-4 and TRBJ1-4; maybe TRBD1 (5 bases). The ends were cut back, 1 base at V and 6 bases at J, with 10 bases in the middle. The CDR3 is 14 amino acids. Germline CDR1 and CDR2: SGHNT and YYREEE (reference sequence). The CDR3 region has the DNA TGTGCCAGCAGCTTGACGGGGGGTGATGAAAAACTGTTTTTT. Amino acids: CASSLTGGDEKLFF.

By sample fraction, this clone is medium-sized. The V and J genes are TRBV7-9 and TRBJ2-5; 9 bases match TRBD1. CDR1 SEHNR and CDR2 FQNEAQ come from the germline V gene (reference sequence). The ends lost 4 bases at V and 5 bases at J; junction bases unmatched: 11. The CDR3 is 16 amino acids. The CDR3 DNA sequence: TGTGCCAGCAGCTCGAACCGGGACAGGGTTAGGGAGACCCAGTACTTC. Its translation: CASSSNRDRVRETQYF.